This note documents a single T cell receptor beta chain sequence. Its antigen is as yet unknown. This record belongs to a study of cytomegalovirus exposure and HLA in healthy donors. Findings of the study overall: Listed as cytomegalovirus-associated were 164 TCR beta chains.

Between the trimmed V and J ends, which lost 2 bases and 1 base, there was a span of 5 bases. This CDR3 is built from 13 residues. Germline assignment: CDR1 SGHVS and CDR2 FQNEAQ. Vbeta (60) and Jbeta (13) primers were used in the PCR. Data came from immunoSEQ multiplex PCR; TCRdb stores just in-frame clones and leaves some out. This table lists over 100,000 clones. The TCR originated in a woman between 40 and 55 years old in good health and CMV-seropositive. This sequence joins TRBV7-8 and TRBJ1-1; D ambiguous. Sequencing input: PBMCs. The CDR3 is CASSLIRNTEAFF. In DNA, the CDR3 is TGTGCCAGCAGCTTAATCAGGAACACTGAAGCTTTCTTT.